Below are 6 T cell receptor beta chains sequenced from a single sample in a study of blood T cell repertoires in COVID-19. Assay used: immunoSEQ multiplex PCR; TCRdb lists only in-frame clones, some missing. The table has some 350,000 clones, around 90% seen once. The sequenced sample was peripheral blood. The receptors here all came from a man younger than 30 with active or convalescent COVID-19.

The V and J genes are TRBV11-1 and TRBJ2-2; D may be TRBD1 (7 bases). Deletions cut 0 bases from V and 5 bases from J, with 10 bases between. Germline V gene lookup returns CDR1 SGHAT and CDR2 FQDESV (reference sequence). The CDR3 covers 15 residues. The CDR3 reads CASSLAQGRTGELFF. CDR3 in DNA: TGTGCCAGCAGCTTAGCACAGGGGAGGACCGGGGAGCTGTTTTTT. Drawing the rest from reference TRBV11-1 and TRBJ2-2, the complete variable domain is EAEVAQSPRYKITEKSQAVAFWCDPISGHATLYWYRQILGQGPELLVQFQDESVVDDSQLPKDRFSAERLKGVDSTLKIQPAELGDSAMYLCASSLAQGRTGELFFGEGSRLTVL.

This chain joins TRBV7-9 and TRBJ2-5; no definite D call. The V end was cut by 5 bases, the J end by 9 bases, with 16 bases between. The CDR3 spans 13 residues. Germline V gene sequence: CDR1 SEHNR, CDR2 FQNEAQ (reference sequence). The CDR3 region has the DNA TGTGCCAGCAGCGCAATCCCTCCCGGTGCCCAGTACTTC. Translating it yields CASSAIPPGAQYF. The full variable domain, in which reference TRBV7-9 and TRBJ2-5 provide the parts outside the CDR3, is DTGVSQNPRHKITKRGQNVTFRCDPISEHNRLYWYRQTLGQGPEFLTYFQNEAQLEKSRLLSDRFSAERPKGSFSTLEIQRTEQGDSAMYLCASSAIPPGAQYFGPGTRLLVL.

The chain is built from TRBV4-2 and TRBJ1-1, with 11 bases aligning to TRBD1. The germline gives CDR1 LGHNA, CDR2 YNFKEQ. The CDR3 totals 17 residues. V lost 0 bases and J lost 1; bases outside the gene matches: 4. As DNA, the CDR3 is TGTGCCAGCAGCCAAGATATCGGACAGGGGGCGAACACTGAAGCTTTCTTT. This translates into CASSQDIGQGANTEAFF.

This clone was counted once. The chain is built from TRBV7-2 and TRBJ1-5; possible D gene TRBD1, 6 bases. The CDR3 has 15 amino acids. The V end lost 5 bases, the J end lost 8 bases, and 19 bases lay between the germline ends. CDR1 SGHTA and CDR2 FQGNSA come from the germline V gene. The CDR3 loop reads CASSTGGARGEPQHF. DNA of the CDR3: TGTGCCAGCAGCACGGGGGGGGCGAGAGGTGAGCCCCAGCATTTT. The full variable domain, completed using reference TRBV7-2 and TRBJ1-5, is GAGVSQSPSNKVTEKGKDVELRCDPISGHTALYWYRQSLGQGLEFLIYFQGNSAPDKSGLPSDRFSAERTGGSVSTLTIQRTQQEDSAVYLCASSTGGARGEPQHFGDGTRLSIL.

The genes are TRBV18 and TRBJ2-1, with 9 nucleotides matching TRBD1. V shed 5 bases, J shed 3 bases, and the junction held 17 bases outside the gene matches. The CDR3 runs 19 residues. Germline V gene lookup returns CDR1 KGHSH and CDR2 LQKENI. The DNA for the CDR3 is TGTGCCAGCTCAAATAATCTTCCGATCGGGACAGGGAGCTACAATGAGCAGTTCTTC. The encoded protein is CASSNNLPIGTGSYNEQFF.

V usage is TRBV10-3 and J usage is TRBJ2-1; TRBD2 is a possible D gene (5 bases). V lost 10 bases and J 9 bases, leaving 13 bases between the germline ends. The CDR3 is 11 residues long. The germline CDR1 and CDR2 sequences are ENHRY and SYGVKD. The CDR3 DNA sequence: TGTGCCAAGCTATCCGAGGGTGAGCAGTTCTTC. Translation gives CAKLSEGEQFF.